This is a list of T cell receptor beta chains from one sample in a study of OX40 agonist ivuxolimab in advanced cancers. Profiling relied on immunoSEQ multiplex PCR, and the TCRdb table lists in-frame clones only, not all of them. The sample has roughly 28,000 clones; roughly 80% are singletons. The starting material was CD4+ or CD8+ T cells sorted from blood, obtained in a trial of the OX40 agonist ivuxolimab. Receptors were obtained from an adult with an advanced solid tumor such as melanoma, head and neck, liver or kidney cancer. The CDR3 runs from the conserved cysteine through the conserved F or W. The D gene is left open where the match is weak. Expanded clones are given a class, and other clones once, few, many or no size at all.

TRBV27	TRBD2	TRBJ2-1	.	TGTGCCAGCAGTTTCGAGCGGGAGAACTACAATGAGCAGTTCTTC	CASSFERENYNEQFF
TRBV27	.	TRBJ2-7	.	TGTGCCAGCAGTTTATCTCAGGGGGAGGCCTCCTACGAGCAGTACTTC	CASSLSQGEASYEQYF
TRBV2	.	TRBJ1-2	.	TGTGCCAGCAGTGGACAGGAAATAAACTATGGCTACACCTTC	CASSGQEINYGYTF
TRBV6-6	.	TRBJ1-5	.	TGTGCCAGCAGGTATCAGGGAAAAGGTCAGCCCCAGCATTTT	CASRYQGKGQPQHF
TRBV9	.	TRBJ2-1	.	TGTGCCAGCAGCGACCCTAGCAGGGAGCAGTTCTTC	CASSDPSREQFF
TRBV2	TRBD2	TRBJ2-1	.	TGTGCCATCCTCCTCGATATTGGGACTAGCGGGGTGAGCTCCTACAATGAGCAGTTCTTC	CAILLDIGTSGVSSYNEQFF
TRBV5-1	TRBD1	TRBJ2-5	.	TGCGCCAGCAGCCAGGGGACAGGGCTAGAGACCCAGTACTTC	CASSQGTGLETQYF
TRBV4-1	TRBD1	TRBJ1-1	.	TGCGCCAGCAGCCAGGGGTGGGGACAGGGTCTCATGAACACTGAAGCTTTCTTT	CASSQGWGQGLMNTEAFF
TRBV19	.	TRBJ2-5	.	TGTGCCAGTAGTATAGCTCGGGAAGGAAAAGAGACCCAGTACTTC	CASSIAREGKETQYF
TRBV28	.	TRBJ1-6	.	TGTGCCAGCAGTTTATTAAGTGTGGGCTCCTATAATTCACCCCTCCACTTT	CASSLLSVGSYNSPLHF
TRBV4-1	.	TRBJ2-7	.	TGCGCCAGCAGCCCGGGGACTGCCGATGCCTACGAGCAGTACTTC	CASSPGTADAYEQYF
TRBV10-1	.	TRBJ2-4	.	TGCGCCAGCAAAAACATTCAGTACTTC	CASKNIQYF
TRBV7-9	TRBD1	TRBJ1-5	.	TGTGCCAGCAGCTTATCAGGGGGAAATCAGCCCCAGCATTTT	CASSLSGGNQPQHF
TRBV9	TRBD2	TRBJ2-1	.	TGTGCCAGCAGCGTTAGCGGGAGCGGTAATGAGCAGTTCTTC	CASSVSGSGNEQFF
TRBV9	.	TRBJ1-5	.	TGTGCCAGCAGCGTAGCGGTGGGACAGCCCCAGCATTTT	CASSVAVGQPQHF
TRBV10-2	.	TRBJ1-1	.	TGCGCCAGCGGAGGGACGGCCCATGAAGCTTTCTTT	CASGGTAHEAFF
TRBV7-6	.	TRBJ2-7	.	TGTGCCAGCAGCTACCCAGGACAGCAGCAGTACTTC	CASSYPGQQQYF
TRBV4-1	TRBD2	TRBJ2-3	.	TGCGCCAGCAGCCAAGGCTCGGCTAGCGGTTACACAGATACGCAGTATTTT	CASSQGSASGYTDTQYF
TRBV20-1	.	TRBJ2-7	.	TGCAGTGCTAGAGGGATCTACGAGCAGTACTTC	CSARGIYEQYF
TRBV29-1	TRBD2	TRBJ2-3	.	TGCAGCGTTGAAGGACTAGCGGGGGGTCCAGATACGCAGTATTTT	CSVEGLAGGPDTQYF
TRBV5-6	.	TRBJ2-2	.	TGTGCCAGCAGTTTTGTCACCGGGGAGCTGTTTTTT	CASSFVTGELFF
TRBV6-6	.	TRBJ2-7	.	TGTGCCAGCAGTTACAGCATCAGCTACGAGCAGTACTTC	CASSYSISYEQYF
TRBV14	.	TRBJ1-2	.	TGTGCCAGCAGCCACACGGGTTTGGAGATCTATGGCTACACCTTC	CASSHTGLEIYGYTF
TRBV18	.	TRBJ2-1	once	TGTGCCAGCTCACCAGAGATAGGGGGGAACAATGAGCAGTTCTTC	CASSPEIGGNNEQFF
TRBV5-1	.	TRBJ1-3	.	TGCGCCAGCAGCTTGGATTCTCTCGGAGCCTCTGGAAACACCATATATTTT	CASSLDSLGASGNTIYF
TRBV4-1	.	TRBJ2-6	.	TGCGCCAGCAGCCAAGTGTCTGGGGCCAACGTCCTGACTTTC	CASSQVSGANVLTF
TRBV9	.	TRBJ2-3	.	TGTGCCAGCAGCGTATCGGTCCAGTCTGGAGATACGCAGTATTTT	CASSVSVQSGDTQYF
TRBV5-6	.	TRBJ2-7	.	TGTGCCAGCAGCTCCATATCCTACGAGCAGTACTTC	CASSSISYEQYF
TRBV11-2	.	TRBJ2-7	.	TGTGCCAGCAGCTTAGATGGGTACGAGCAGTACTTC	CASSLDGYEQYF
TRBV5-1	.	TRBJ2-7	.	TGCGCCAGCAGCATCGCGCATACAACTAACTACGAGCAGTACTTC	CASSIAHTTNYEQYF
TRBV9	.	TRBJ2-7	.	TGTGCCAGCAGCCCACCCCCGCGGACCCCTAGCTCCTACGAGCAGTACTTC	CASSPPPRTPSSYEQYF
TRBV29-1	.	TRBJ1-2	.	TGCAGCGTTGGGCGGGGGACGTATGGCTACACCTTC	CSVGRGTYGYTF
TRBV10-2	.	TRBJ1-3	.	TGCGCCAGCAGTGAGTCTAGACCCCAGCCTGGAAACACCATATATTTT	CASSESRPQPGNTIYF
TRBV30	.	TRBJ1-6	.	TGTGCCTGGAAGGCAGGGACCCTTCTCCACTTT	CAWKAGTLLHF
TRBV27	.	TRBJ1-2	.	TGTGCCAGCAGTCTACGACAGACTTGGATCTATGGCTACACCTTC	CASSLRQTWIYGYTF
TRBV13	.	TRBJ2-3	.	TGTGCCAGCAGCGACGGCGACTTACAGGGAACAGATACGCAGTATTTT	CASSDGDLQGTDTQYF
TRBV13	.	TRBJ2-2	.	TGTGCCAGCAGCCTACTGGGGGGCGCGAACACCGGGGAGCTGTTTTTT	CASSLLGGANTGELFF
TRBV29-1	.	TRBJ2-1	.	TGCAGCGTTGTGCGAGCGGTCTCCTACAATGAGCAGTTCTTC	CSVVRAVSYNEQFF
TRBV19	.	TRBJ2-2	.	TGTGCCAGTAGTATAGTAGGGACCGGGGAGCTGTTTTTT	CASSIVGTGELFF
TRBV4-2	TRBD2	TRBJ2-1	few	TGTGCCAGCAGCCAAGATCGAGGCGGGAGTAGGGGATACAATGAGCAGTTCTTC	CASSQDRGGSRGYNEQFF
TRBV9	TRBD1	TRBJ1-4	once	TGTGCCAGCAGCGTAGGACCGGGACAGGGCGAAGAAAAACTGTTTTTT	CASSVGPGQGEEKLFF
TRBV6-5	.	TRBJ2-7	.	TGTGCCTTATACGAGCAGTACTTC	CALYEQYF
TRBV7-9	TRBD2	TRBJ2-3	.	TGTGCCAGCAGCTCGACTAGCGGGGGGGCCGGTCCAGATACGCAGTATTTT	CASSSTSGGAGPDTQYF
TRBV7-3	.	TRBJ1-2	.	TGTGCCAGCAGCCCCGGGGCGGACTATGGCTACACCTTC	CASSPGADYGYTF
TRBV2	.	TRBJ2-7	.	TGTGCCAGCACGTTGTCAGCCTACGAGCAGTACTTC	CASTLSAYEQYF
TRBV9	.	TRBJ2-7	once	TGTGCCAGCAGCGTAGCGACAGAACCTACAAACGAGCAGTATTTC	CASSVATEPTNEQYF
TRBV11-3	TRBD2	TRBJ2-7	.	TGTGTCAGCAGCTTAGATGCTCTAGCGGGAGTTTACGAGCAGTACTTC	CVSSLDALAGVYEQYF
TRBV5-1	TRBD1	TRBJ1-2	.	TGCGCCAGCAGCTCGGAGGACAGGTCTACCACCTTC	CASSSEDRSTTF
TRBV5-1	TRBD1	TRBJ2-7	few	TGCGCCAGCAGCTTGGTAGGGACAGGGTCCTACGAGCAGTACTTC	CASSLVGTGSYEQYF
TRBV4-1	.	TRBJ2-7	.	TGCGCCAGCAGCCAAGATTGGAGGGGGGACTACGAGCAGTACTTC	CASSQDWRGDYEQYF
TRBV28	.	TRBJ2-7	.	TGTGCCAGCAGTTTAGTACAGGAGGGCTACGAGCAGTACTTC	CASSLVQEGYEQYF
TRBV15	TRBD2	TRBJ2-3	medium-sized	TGTGCCACCCCCAAAGCCCGTTGGGAGGGAGGTGCAGATACGCAGTATTTT	CATPKARWEGGADTQYF
TRBV11-2	TRBD1	TRBJ2-3	.	TGTGCCAGCAGCTCGGACAGGGCGTGGGGCACAGATACGCAGTATTTT	CASSSDRAWGTDTQYF
TRBV7-6	.	TRBJ2-7	few	TGTGCCAGCAGCTCTTCTCCCTACTCCTACGAGCAGTACTTC	CASSSSPYSYEQYF
TRBV2	TRBD2	TRBJ2-2	.	TGTGCCAGCAGTGAACGATTGCTAGCGGCATCCTCGCCGGAGGGCGGGGAGCTGTTTTTT	CASSERLLAASSPEGGELFF
TRBV4-1	TRBD1	TRBJ2-6	.	TGCGCCAGCAGCCGCATGGGATGGACAGGGGTTAGCTCTGGGGCCAACGTCCTGACTTTC	CASSRMGWTGVSSGANVLTF